Listed here are 10 T cell receptor beta chains from one sample, sequenced in a study of cytomegalovirus exposure and HLA in healthy donors. In the PCR, 60 Vbeta and 13 Jbeta primers were used. The assay was immunoSEQ multiplex PCR, and TCRdb's table has in-frame clones only and misses some. The sample includes under 200,000 clones, roughly 73% seen only once; the top ten take 1.3% to 1.5%. Sample: PBMCs. The receptor source for this set is a woman between 25 and 40 years old in good health and CMV-seronegative.

This clone was picked up one time. The chain links TRBV27 to TRBJ2-3; D is possibly TRBD1 (6 bases). Germline V gene lookup returns CDR1 MNHEY and CDR2 SMNVEV (reference sequence). There are 15 residues in the CDR3. Trimming took off 6 bases at V and 3 bases at J, with 16 bases between the two ends. Written as DNA, the CDR3 is TGTGCCAGCAGCTCAGGGTTGGGGGCTACAGATACGCAGTATTTT. Translating gives CASSSGLGATDTQYF.

The chain has TRBV2 and TRBJ2-2, with D unresolved. Trimming removed 6 bases from V and 6 bases from J, with 11 bases in between. CDR3 length equals 13 residues. Germline V CDR1 and CDR2: SNHLY, FYNNEI. Here the CDR3 reads CASRRNHAGELFF. The CDR3 DNA sequence: TGTGCCAGCAGGAGAAACCATGCCGGGGAGCTGTTTTTT. The full variable domain, in which reference TRBV2 and TRBJ2-2 provide the parts outside the CDR3, is EPEVTQTPSHQVTQMGQEVILRCVPISNHLYFYWYRQILGQKVEFLVSFYNNEISEKSEIFDDQFSVERPDGSNFTLKIRSTKLEDSAMYFCASRRNHAGELFFGEGSRLTVL.

The genes are TRBV27 and TRBJ2-7; 7 bases map to TRBD1. Germline CDR1 MNHEY, CDR2 SMNVEV (reference sequence). With 6 bases clipped from V and 7 bases from J, the junction kept 24 bases outside the gene matches. The CDR3 sequence is 18 residues long. The CDR3 here is CASSPPTRRQGPLGEQYF. CDR3 nucleotides: TGTGCCAGCAGCCCCCCGACACGAAGACAGGGCCCTTTGGGGGAGCAGTACTTC.

The gene calls are TRBV13 and TRBJ1-6; the D gene is possibly TRBD1 (5 bases). V was pared by 4 bases and J by 9 bases, with 19 bases between. This CDR3 contains 16 residues. Germline-derived CDR1 and CDR2 are PRHDT and FYEKMQ (reference sequence). The CDR3 loop reads CASSSVGRGRVSPLHF. For the CDR3, the DNA is TGTGCCAGCAGCTCCGTGGGGAGGGGAAGGGTTTCACCCCTCCACTTT.

V and J are TRBV30 and TRBJ1-5; TRBD1 matches 9 bases. V was clipped by 2 bases and J by 6 bases; unmatched bases: 14. The CDR3 sequence is 17 residues long. Looked up from germline, CDR1 is GTSNPN and CDR2 is SVGIG (reference sequence). CDR3 amino acids: CAWSLGWDREESQPQHF. The DNA for the CDR3 is TGTGCCTGGAGTTTAGGGTGGGACAGGGAAGAGAGTCAGCCCCAGCATTTT.

Written as DNA, the CDR3 is TGCAGTGCTAGGTATGACTACGGGGCTTTCTTT. It encodes CSARYDYGAFF. The J gene is TRBJ1-1, the V gene TRBV20-1; D is unclear. Germline V gene data show CDR1 as DFQATT and CDR2 as SNEGSKA (reference sequence). V lost 3 bases and J 11 bases, leaving 13 bases between the germline ends. The CDR3 runs 11 residues.

The chain links TRBV7-2 to TRBJ1-4; D unresolved. The CDR3 is made up of 15 amino acids. The germline V and J ends were trimmed by 5 bases and 1 base, with 11 bases remaining between them. In germline, CDR1 is SGHTA, CDR2 FQGNSA. The chain's CDR3 is CASSPNAGTNEKLFF. CDR3 nucleotide sequence: TGTGCCAGCAGCCCAAACGCCGGAACTAATGAAAAACTGTTTTTT.

The rearrangement links TRBV5-4 to TRBJ2-7, with 8 bases matching TRBD2. Germline V gene lookup returns CDR1 SGHNT and CDR2 YYREEE (reference sequence). With V trimmed by 1 base and J by 5 bases, 5 bases remained unmatched. This CDR3 spans 14 amino acids. The CDR3 nucleotides read TGTGCCAGCAGCTTGCAACTAGCGGAACACGAGCAGTACTTC. As protein: CASSLQLAEHEQYF.

The chain is built from TRBV19 and TRBJ1-1; TRBD1 matches 11 bases. Germline-derived CDR1 and CDR2 are LNHDA and SQIVND (reference sequence). The V segment lost 7 bases and the J segment 11 bases; nucleotides outside the gene matches: 9. This CDR3 has 13 amino acids. CDR3 DNA: TGTGCCAGTAATTCGAGGACAGGGGGCCATGCTTTCTTT. Translating it yields CASNSRTGGHAFF. The full variable domain, in which reference TRBV19 and TRBJ1-1 provide the parts outside the CDR3, is DGGITQSPKYLFRKEGQNVTLSCEQNLNHDAMYWYRQDPGQGLRLIYYSQIVNDFQKGDIAEGYSVSREKKESFPLTVTSAQKNPTAFYLCASNSRTGGHAFFGQGTRLTVV.

There are a few counts of this clone. The J gene is TRBJ2-7, the V gene TRBV28, with 9 bases that match TRBD1. V trimming: 6 bases; J trimming: 5 bases; junction bases outside the gene matches: 11. Germline V gene lookup returns CDR1 MDHEN and CDR2 SYDVKM. This CDR3 has 15 amino acids. CDR3 in DNA: TGTGCCAGCAGAGACCCGGGACAGGGACTCCACGAGCAGTACTTC. This sequence encodes CASRDPGQGLHEQYF.